This TCR beta chain was found in a study of blood T cell repertoires in COVID-19. The overall study: COVID-19 samples from acute and convalescent phases originated in the United States, Italy and Spain.

The repertoire was sequenced with immunoSEQ multiplex PCR; TCRdb's copy has only in-frame clones and lacks some. The data contain about 200,000 clones, roughly 84% of them singletons. Participants were aged about 18 to 100 years from about two dozen US areas. Participant reports of clinical history set cohort assignment. Recovered participants had two consecutive negative NP/OP PCR tests, healthcare professional clearance, or symptom resolution. This clone was found a few times. Trimming shortened V by 0 bases and J by 9 bases, and 12 bases separated the two germline ends. The CDR3 length is 15 residues. The germline CDR1 and CDR2 sequences are LGHNA and YNFKEQ.

The sample taken for sequencing was PBMCs or T cells enriched from blood (not recorded which). The source of this sequence is a middle-aged man who had recovered from COVID-19. The rearrangement uses TRBV4-2 and TRBJ1-6; D ambiguous. The CDR3 loop is CASSQDWFPGSPLHF. The CDR3 bases are TGTGCCAGCAGCCAAGATTGGTTCCCGGGTTCACCCCTCCACTTT.